This T cell receptor beta chain is from a study of memory CD4+ T cells and cytomegalovirus serostatus. V shed 7 bases and J shed 2 bases, with 15 bases lying between them. Germline CDR1 PRHDT, CDR2 FYEKMQ (reference sequence). This CDR3 comprises 15 residues. The sort gate was single viable CD3+CD4+CD8-CD45RO+ cells for memory CD4+ T cells. Assay: immunoSEQ multiplex PCR; the TCRdb copy retains only in-frame clones and omits some. The data contain around 25,000 clones, 75% to 80% of them seen just once; the ten biggest clones take up roughly 1.1%. Sequenced material: memory CD4+ T cells from blood. This clonotype was obtained from an adult in good health and CMV-seronegative. The chain recombines TRBV13 with TRBJ1-3; D is unresolved. The CDR3 nucleotides read TGTGCCAGCACCCCGTCCCGGCGGCCTGGAAACACCATATATTTT. It yields the protein CASTPSRRPGNTIYF.